Below are 23 T cell receptor beta chains sequenced from a single sample in a study of OX40 agonist ivuxolimab in advanced cancers. Some clones are missing from TCRdb's copy, which holds only in-frame ones; the method was immunoSEQ multiplex PCR. Of 95,000 to 100,000 clones in the sample, around 83% are singletons; the top ten hold over 1.1%. The specimen was CD4+ or CD8+ T cells sorted from blood, collected in a trial of the OX40 agonist ivuxolimab. These receptors originate from an adult with an advanced solid tumor such as melanoma, head and neck, liver or kidney cancer.

The chain uses TRBV6-4 and TRBJ2-1; 8 bases are shared with TRBD2. The germline V gene encodes CDR1 MRHNA and CDR2 SNTAGT. The ends lost 7 bases at V and 8 bases at J; junction bases unmatched: 10. There are 14 residues in the CDR3. The CDR3 region has the DNA TGTGCCAGCATGCCTCTAACGGGGGGGCATGAGCAGTTCTTC. Its translation: CASMPLTGGHEQFF.

This rearrangement joins TRBV6-5 to TRBJ1-2; the D is unclear. This CDR3 has 14 amino acids. Deletions cut 4 bases from V and 2 bases from J, with 11 bases between. Germline assignment: CDR1 MNHEY and CDR2 SVGAGI. The DNA for the CDR3 is TGTGCCAGCAGTTCCGGGGTTAGAAACTATGGCTACACCTTC. Amino acid sequence: CASSSGVRNYGYTF.

At least ten counts were recorded for this clone. This chain connects TRBV5-1 to TRBJ2-7; 11 nucleotides match TRBD2. Germline lookup yields CDR1 SGHRS and CDR2 YFSETQ. This CDR3 region has 14 residues. Trimming at V came to 5 bases and at J to 5 bases, leaving 6 bases not matched to a gene. CDR3 sequence (DNA): TGCGCCAGCAGGTCGCAGACTAGCGGGAACGAGCAGTACTTC. Its protein is CASRSQTSGNEQYF.

Only one count was recorded for this clone. The V and J genes are TRBV2 and TRBJ1-4; D is perhaps TRBD1 (6 bases). CDR3 length equals 15 residues. Trimming removed 5 bases at V and 10 bases at J, with 20 bases between. Germline V CDR1 and CDR2: SNHLY, FYNNEI. In nucleotides, the CDR3 is TGTGCCAGCAGTCCCGGGGGGGGCAGAAGAGGAAAACTGTTTTTT. Its protein is CASSPGGGRRGKLFF.

The rearrangement uses TRBV18 and TRBJ1-1; D unclear. Germline CDR1 reads KGHSH; CDR2 reads LQKENI. V was trimmed by 4 bases and J by 2 bases, leaving 11 bases between them. This CDR3 has 14 amino acids. The CDR3 here is CASSRRTENTEAFF. The DNA of the CDR3 is TGTGCCAGCTCACGCCGGACGGAAAACACTGAAGCTTTCTTT.

The table lists this clone with a few counts. J is TRBJ1-6 and V is TRBV7-2, with TRBD1 identical over 7 bases. The trim removed 6 bases at V and 10 bases at J, leaving 3 bases unmatched. The CDR3 extends over 12 amino acids. Germline CDR1 SGHTA, CDR2 FQGNSA. The CDR3 is CASSHRGSPLHF. CDR3 nucleotide sequence: TGTGCCAGCAGTCACAGGGGCTCACCCCTCCACTTT.

The chain combines TRBV6-5 with TRBJ1-6; D is possibly TRBD1 (5 bases). CDR3 length: 14 amino acids. The ends were cut back, 8 bases at V and 7 bases at J, with 15 bases in the middle. CDR1 is MNHEY and CDR2 is SVGAGI in the germline V gene. The CDR3 DNA follows: TGTGCCAGCGAGGGGATTGCACGCAATTCACCCCTCCACTTT. It is translated as CASEGIARNSPLHF.

The CDR3 protein is CASLLHFPGTGESYEQYF. For the CDR3, the DNA is TGTGCCAGCCTCCTCCACTTTCCGGGCACAGGGGAGAGCTACGAGCAGTACTTC. The V and J genes are TRBV6-4 and TRBJ2-7, with 7 positions matching TRBD1. Unmatched junction bases numbered 22, after V lost 8 bases and J lost 3 bases. CDR1 MRHNA and CDR2 SNTAGT come from the germline V gene. The CDR3 is made up of 18 amino acids.

The V call is TRBV7-2, the J call TRBJ2-3, with 7 bases matching TRBD1. V shed 5 bases and J 0 bases; nucleotides not matched to a gene: 5. The CDR3 has 15 amino acids. Germline lookup yields CDR1 SGHTA and CDR2 FQGNSA. This chain's CDR3 is CASSPGTASTDTQYF. CDR3 nucleotide sequence: TGTGCCAGCAGCCCCGGGACAGCCAGCACAGATACGCAGTATTTT.

This chain joins TRBV28 and TRBJ1-2; D possibly corresponds to TRBD1 (5 bases). The CDR3 is 11 amino acids. Germline CDR1 and CDR2: MDHEN and SYDVKM. V gave up 11 bases and J gave up 7 bases, with 14 bases separating them. The CDR3: CALRGDGGYTF. The DNA of the CDR3 is TGTGCCCTGCGGGGGGATGGTGGCTACACCTTC.

The chain uses TRBV7-2 and TRBJ1-5; perhaps TRBD1 as D (5 bases). This CDR3 has 15 residues. Trimming shortened V by 1 base and J by 4 bases, and 11 bases separated the two germline ends. Germline V lookup: CDR1 SGHTA, CDR2 FQGNSA. The chain's CDR3 is CASSLEVRGNQPQHF. For the CDR3, the DNA is TGTGCCAGCAGCTTAGAAGTACGGGGGAATCAGCCCCAGCATTTT.

The chain employs TRBV28 and TRBJ1-2; D perhaps matches TRBD1 (6 bases). The length of the CDR3 is 14 residues. V lost 6 bases to trimming and J lost 8 bases, with 19 bases between them. Germline assignment: CDR1 MDHEN and CDR2 SYDVKM. The CDR3 sequence: CASSAPNRVGGYTF. In nucleotides, the CDR3 is TGTGCCAGCAGCGCCCCAAACAGGGTTGGGGGCTACACCTTC.

The rearrangement joins TRBV6-6 to TRBJ2-3, with D tentatively TRBD1 (6 bases). CDR3 length equals 14 residues. CDR1 and CDR2 from the germline V gene are MNHNY and SVGAGI (reference sequence). Trimming pared 7 bases from V and 5 bases from J, leaving 16 bases between. This CDR3 reads CASTSPWGQDTQYF. The CDR3 nucleotides are TGTGCCAGCACCTCCCCCTGGGGGCAAGATACGCAGTATTTT.

The CDR3 coding sequence is TGTGCCAGCAGCCGATCCGGGACGAAGTACAATGAGCAGTTCTTC. As protein: CASSRSGTKYNEQFF. V and J are TRBV5-6 and TRBJ2-1; D assignment may be TRBD1 or TRBD2 (5 bases each). V shed 4 bases and J shed 4 bases, with 15 bases lying between them. Germline loops: CDR1 SGHDT, CDR2 YYEEEE. There are 15 residues in the CDR3. The full variable domain, with the rest looked up from reference TRBV5-6 and TRBJ2-1, is DAGVTQSPTHLIKTRGQQVTLRCSPKSGHDTVSWYQQALGQGPQFIFQYYEEEERQRGNFPDRFSGHQFPNYSSELNVNALLLGDSALYLCASSRSGTKYNEQFFGPGTRLTVL.

The rearrangement links TRBV18 to TRBJ2-7, with D possibly matching TRBD1 (7 bases). V was clipped by 5 bases and J by 5 bases, with 13 bases between them. The CDR3 length is 13 residues. From germline, CDR1 is KGHSH and CDR2 LQKENI. For the CDR3, the DNA is TGTGCCAGCTCAGAGCAGGGGGGTGACGAGCAGTACTTC. Amino acid sequence: CASSEQGGDEQYF.

This chain's CDR3 is CAALGGLGNTEAFF. The CDR3 DNA sequence: TGTGCCGCCCTGGGGGGACTCGGAAACACTGAAGCTTTCTTT. This sequence joins TRBV2 and TRBJ1-1; D is perhaps TRBD1 (5 bases). V lost 11 bases and J lost 2, with 18 bases in between. This CDR3 has 14 residues. Germline CDR1 reads SNHLY; CDR2 reads FYNNEI.

The chain couples TRBV5-6 to TRBJ2-3, with TRBD1 matching 9 bases. Trimming removed 2 bases from V and 2 bases from J; junction bases left unmatched: 3. Germline V gives CDR1 SGHDT, CDR2 YYEEEE. The CDR3 is 15 amino acids. CDR3 in amino acids: CASSFRDRDTDTQYF. As DNA, the CDR3 is TGTGCCAGCAGCTTCCGGGACAGGGACACAGATACGCAGTATTTT.

This chain's CDR3 is CASSLGGGREPQHF. The CDR3 DNA is TGCGCCAGCAGCCTGGGGGGGGGACGAGAGCCCCAGCATTTT. This sequence joins TRBV5-1 and TRBJ1-5, with a weak D call TRBD1 (5 bases). The CDR3 totals 14 residues. Germline V CDR1 and CDR2: SGHRS, YFSETQ. The ends were cut back, 4 bases at V and 8 bases at J, with 16 bases in the middle. The whole variable domain, remainder taken from reference TRBV5-1 and TRBJ1-5, is KAGVTQTPRYLIKTRGQQVTLSCSPISGHRSVSWYQQTPGQGLQFLFEYFSETQRNKGNFPGRFSGRQFSNSRSEMNVSTLELGDSALYLCASSLGGGREPQHFGDGTRLSIL.

The rearrangement joins TRBV10-1 to TRBJ2-5; the match to TRBD1 covers 7 bases. With 8 bases clipped from V and 3 bases from J, the junction kept 12 bases outside the gene matches. Germline V gives CDR1 WNHNN, CDR2 SYGVQD (reference sequence). There are 15 residues in the CDR3. In DNA, the CDR3 is TGCGCCAGCCTTGGGTCCGACAGGGTCGAAGAGACCCAGTACTTC. This sequence encodes CASLGSDRVEETQYF.

V usage is TRBV11-2 and J usage is TRBJ2-2; 9 positions agree with TRBD1. The length of the CDR3 is 16 residues. Trimming at V came to 4 bases and at J to 4 bases, leaving 7 bases not matched to a gene. Germline V CDR1 and CDR2: SGHAT, FQNNGV. CDR3: CASSSGDRVATGELFF. The CDR3 DNA sequence: TGTGCCAGCAGCTCAGGGGACAGGGTGGCCACCGGGGAGCTGTTTTTT.

The V call is TRBV29-1, the J call TRBJ1-2, with D possibly being TRBD1 (6 bases). V lost 4 bases and J lost 3, with 9 bases in between. Looked up from germline, CDR1 is SQVTM and CDR2 is ANQGSEA. The CDR3 is made up of 12 amino acids. This CDR3 reads CSVAGTYYGYTF. The CDR3 DNA sequence: TGCAGCGTTGCCGGGACATACTATGGCTACACCTTC.

V is TRBV28 and J is TRBJ1-1; TRBD1 agrees at 7 bases. Trimming cost V 6 bases and J 1 base; bases outside gene matches: 5. Germline CDR1 reads MDHEN; CDR2 reads SYDVKM. The CDR3 is 14 residues long. CDR3 nucleotide sequence: TGTGCCAGCAGGATCCACAGGGGGAACACTGAAGCTTTCTTT. Amino acid sequence: CASRIHRGNTEAFF.

The rearrangement uses TRBV6-6 and TRBJ1-1, with D tentatively TRBD1 (6 bases). Trimming removed 2 bases from V and 1 base from J, with 11 bases in between. Germline CDR1 reads MNHNY; CDR2 reads SVGAGI (reference sequence). The CDR3 covers 15 residues. The CDR3 coding sequence is TGTGCCAGCAGTTACGGCCGACAGGAGAACACTGAAGCTTTCTTT. Residues: CASSYGRQENTEAFF.